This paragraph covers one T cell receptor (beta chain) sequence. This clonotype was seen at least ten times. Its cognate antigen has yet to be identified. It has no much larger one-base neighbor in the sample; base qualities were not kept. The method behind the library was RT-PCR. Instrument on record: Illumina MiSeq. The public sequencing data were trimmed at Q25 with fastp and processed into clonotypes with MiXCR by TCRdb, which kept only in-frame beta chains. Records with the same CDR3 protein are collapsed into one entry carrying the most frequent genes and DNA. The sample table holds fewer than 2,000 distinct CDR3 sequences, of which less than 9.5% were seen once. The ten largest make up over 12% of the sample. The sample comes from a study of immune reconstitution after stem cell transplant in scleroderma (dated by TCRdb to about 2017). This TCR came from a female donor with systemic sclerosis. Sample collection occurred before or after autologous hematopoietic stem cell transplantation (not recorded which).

The sequenced DNA: TGTGCCAGCAGTTCTGTGCAGGGGCGATCCTACGAGCAGTACTTC. Translated, this gives CASSSVQGRSYEQYF. This receptor chain uses TRBV27 and TRBJ2-7, and TRBD1 may be the D gene, going by 6 matching bases. Based on the germline V gene (reference sequence), the CDR1 and CDR2 sequences are MNHEY and SMNVEV. The CDR3 spans 15 residues, from the cysteine through the phenylalanine. The read is trimmed to its CDR3 DNA, 45 bases read in frame from base 1. V loses 4 bases, J loses 1 base, and the germline ends lie 14 bases apart.